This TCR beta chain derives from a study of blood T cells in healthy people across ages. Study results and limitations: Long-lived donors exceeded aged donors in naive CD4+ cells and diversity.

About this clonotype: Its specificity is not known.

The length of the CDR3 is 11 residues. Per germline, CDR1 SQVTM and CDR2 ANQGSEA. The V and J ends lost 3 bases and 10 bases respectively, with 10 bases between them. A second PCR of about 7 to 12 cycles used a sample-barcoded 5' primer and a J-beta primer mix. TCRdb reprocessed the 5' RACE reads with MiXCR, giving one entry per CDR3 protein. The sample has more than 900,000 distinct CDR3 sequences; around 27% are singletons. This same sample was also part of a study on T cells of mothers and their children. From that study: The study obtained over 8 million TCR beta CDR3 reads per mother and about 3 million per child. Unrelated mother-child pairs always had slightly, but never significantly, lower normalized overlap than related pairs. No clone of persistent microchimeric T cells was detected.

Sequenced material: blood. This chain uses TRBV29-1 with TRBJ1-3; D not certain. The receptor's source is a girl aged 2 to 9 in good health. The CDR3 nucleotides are TGCAGCGTTGAGCGGAAAAGGACCATATATTTT. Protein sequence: CSVERKRTIYF.